This T cell receptor (beta chain) was sequenced during a study of blood T cells in healthy people across ages (dated by TCRdb to the mid-2010s). Study-wide context: In model experiments, template switching captured about one uniquely barcoded TCR beta cDNA molecule for every two T cells. Age-related changes in TCR beta repertoire diversity were measured in the study by deep sequencing normalized with unique cDNA molecular identifiers. The donors were split into four age groups: young (average around 17 years), middle-aged (over 35), aged (more than 55) and long-lived (about 74). To avoid experimental bias, donors of different ages were randomly spread across the sequencing lanes. For two donors (one aged 18 to 29 and one aged 80 or older), the study analyzed two additional independent replicas of 1 million unique cDNA reads from the same blood draw.

Libraries were made using 5' RACE. Sequenced on an Illumina HiSeq 2500. A second about 7 to 12 cycle PCR used a sample-barcoded 5' primer and a J-beta primer mix. Each TCR beta cDNA molecule received a unique molecular identifier from a template-switch 5' adaptor carrying 12 random nucleotides. Each sample yielded at least 3 million CDR3-containing paired-end reads. The Mint cDNA synthesis kit, primed by a TRBC-specific oligonucleotide, was used to synthesize first-strand cDNA from all RNA. Following uracil-DNA glycosylase treatment, a first 18-cycle PCR with universal primers M1SS and BC2_uni_R was performed on all cDNA. The study's own analysis went as follows. For normalization, 1 million high-quality reads, each with a distinct molecular identifier, were randomly selected from each sample. Reads sharing molecular identifiers were discarded rather than binned into consensus sequences. MiTCR, run with a Q25 quality threshold and the strictest error-elimination algorithm, handled CDR3 identification, clonotype clustering and error correction. A nonparametric unseen species model using Euler transformation provided a lower-bound estimate of total TCR beta diversity. Starting from the raw public reads, TCRdb applied fastp trimming at Q25, assembled clones with MiXCR and retained in-frame beta chains. CDR3 protein duplicates are merged, each entry listing the most common genes and DNA. The V and J calls shown here were made by TCRdb, not taken from the authors' results. For this sample there are over 950,000 distinct CDR3 sequences; 51% appear just once. The ten largest clones take up about a fifth of the sample.

The donors were roughly 40 Caucasian individuals from Russia, aged 6 to 90 years, who were systemically healthy. Each donor gave roughly 9.5 milliliters of peripheral blood, collected into EDTA-treated Vacutainer tubes. Ficoll-Paque density-gradient centrifugation was used to isolate PBMCs, with at least 6.5 million per sample. Total RNA, at least 5.5 micrograms per sample, was extracted from PBMCs with Trizol reagent. Naive CD45RAhigh/CD27high T cell percentages were measured by flow cytometry on a PBMC aliquot from every donor. As regards this clonotype: What this receptor recognizes is not known. No much larger clone is present one base from it, and per-base qualities are unavailable.

What the authors observed across the whole study: The CMV infection status of donors was not known, potentially confounding age-related changes in expanded clonotypes. As age increased, observed TCR beta diversity per million T cells dropped in a roughly linear way, and a significant reduction was already evident by age around 41. The percentage of naive T cells measured by flow cytometry correlated strongly with observed TCR beta diversity. Estimates of total diversity from one million sequenced T cells were regarded as lower bounds and underestimates. Conclusive comparison of naive and antigen-experienced compartments was prevented by the profiling of bulk unsorted PBMCs. Compared with the aged group, the long-lived group had more naive CD4+ T cells, fewer expanded clones and increased TCR diversity, a pattern suggesting age selection.

Sequences were obtained from blood. The sequence was collected from a woman aged 55-69 years in good health.

The nucleotide sequence reads as follows: TGTGCCAGCAGCTTAGGCCCCAGCCAAAATTCACCCCTCCACTTT. Its amino acids are CASSLGPSQNSPLHF. Rearrangement joined TRBV7-3 to TRBJ1-6; the D gene lacks a confident call. The CDR3, from cysteine to phenylalanine, totals 15 residues. Only CDR3 DNA is held: 45 bases, read in frame from base 1. From a lookup of the germline V gene, CDR1 and CDR2 are SGHTA and FQGTGA. V loses 2 bases of germline sequence and J loses 7 bases, and the interval between the two ends is 12 bases. With the rest looked up from the reference TRBV7-3 and TRBJ1-6 genes rather than sequenced, the full variable domain is GAGVSQTPSNKVTEKGKYVELRCDPISGHTALYWYRQSLGQGPEFLIYFQGTGAADDSGLPNDRFFAVRPEGSVSTLKIQRTERGDSAVYLCASSLGPSQNSPLHFGNGTRLTVT.